This T cell receptor (beta chain) emerged from a study of stem cell transplantation in POMP-related autoinflammatory disease. Per the germline V gene, CDR1 is ENHRY and CDR2 is SYGVKD. J lost 8 bases, V lost 4 bases, and 8 bases had no gene match. This CDR3 has 15 residues. Using immunoSEQ multiplex PCR, the repertoire was profiled, and TCRdb retains in-frame clones only, with some absent. The sample yields some 68,000 clones, more than 75% seen once. This TCR came from a human patient with POMP-related autoinflammation and immune dysregulation (PRAID). Some T cells may be graft donor cells. The rearrangement links TRBV10-3 to TRBJ2-1; 10 positions agree with TRBD2. This specimen was CD4+ T cells from PBMCs, taken after stem cell transplantation. The CDR3 DNA is TGTGCCATCAGTGCGCAGCTAGCGGGAGTGGATGAGCAGTTCTTC. Protein: CAISAQLAGVDEQFF.